The 26 T cell receptor beta chains below were found in one sample sequenced in a study of cytomegalovirus exposure and HLA in healthy donors. Only in-frame clones appear in the TCRdb table, and some are missing; sequencing was by immunoSEQ multiplex PCR. The sample records fewer than 120,000 clones, over 85% being singletons. The sequencing input was PBMCs. Receptors were obtained from a woman aged 18-29 years in good health and CMV-seronegative.

V gene TRBV6-5 combines with J gene TRBJ1-1; D gene uncertain. The ends were cut back, 6 bases at V and 1 base at J, with 9 bases in the middle. CDR1 and CDR2 from the germline V gene are MNHEY and SVGAGI. The CDR3 consists of 13 residues. The CDR3 DNA sequence: TGTGCCAGCAGCCAACGACAGAACACTGAAGCTTTCTTT. It specifies CASSQRQNTEAFF.

The chain has TRBV6-5 and TRBJ1-5; D not certain. Germline assignment: CDR1 MNHEY and CDR2 SVGAGI. This CDR3 comprises 13 residues. V was shortened by 4 bases and J by 2 bases, with 6 bases between the two germline ends. The CDR3 sequence is CASSFRGNQPQHF. For the CDR3, the DNA is TGTGCCAGCAGTTTTCGAGGCAATCAGCCCCAGCATTTT.

The chain is built from TRBV6-4 and TRBJ1-1, with TRBD1 matching 7 bases. From germline, CDR1 is MRHNA and CDR2 SNTAGT. V trimming: 2 bases; J trimming: 5 bases; junction bases outside the gene matches: 8. The CDR3 runs to 15 residues. The CDR3 protein is CASSDRKGARTEAFF. The CDR3 DNA reads TGTGCCAGCAGTGACAGAAAGGGGGCTCGGACTGAAGCTTTCTTT.

This clone turned up a few times. At one boundary the junction diverges from the germline segment, which might be a read error. The genes are TRBV7-7 and TRBJ2-1, with a tentative D call TRBD1 (6 bases). The CDR3 has 14 residues. Germline V gene data show CDR1 as SSHAT and CDR2 as FNYEAQ (reference sequence). This chain's CDR3 is CASSLGTRGNEQFF. The CDR3 DNA sequence: TGTGCTAGCAGCTTAGGAACTAGGGGGAATGAGCAGTTCTTC. The variable domain in full, with the rest retrieved from reference TRBV7-7 and TRBJ2-1, is GAGVSQSPRYKVTKRGQDVTLRCDPISSHATLYWYQQALGQGPEFLTYFNYEAQPDKSGLPSDRFSAERPEGSISTLTIQRTEQRDSAMYRCASSLGTRGNEQFFGPGTRLTVL.

This sequence joins TRBV30 and TRBJ1-4; D is perhaps TRBD1 (5 bases). There are 13 residues in the CDR3. V lost 3 bases and J 8 bases, leaving 13 bases between the germline ends. Germline V gene sequence: CDR1 GTSNPN, CDR2 SVGIG (reference sequence). The DNA of the CDR3 is TGTGCCTGGAGGAACCCAGGGTTCGAAAAACTGTTTTTT. Amino acid sequence: CAWRNPGFEKLFF.

The chain joins TRBV6-6 to TRBJ1-2; no reliable D call. V lost 2 bases and J 3 bases, leaving 13 bases between the germline ends. Germline assignment: CDR1 MNHNY and CDR2 SVGAGI (reference sequence). CDR3 length equals 15 residues. The CDR3 coding sequence is TGTGCCAGCAGTTACCCTCCCGCCGGGGACTATGGCTACACCTTC. As protein: CASSYPPAGDYGYTF.

The chain couples TRBV7-2 to TRBJ1-1; D ambiguous. V lost 4 bases and J lost 6, with 21 bases in between. This CDR3 has 16 residues. CDR1 SGHTA and CDR2 FQGNSA come from the germline V gene. CDR3 bases: TGTGCCAGCAGCTCTAGTCCCCCGGGCGGGTCACCTGAAGCTTTCTTT. Translation gives CASSSSPPGGSPEAFF. Drawing the rest from reference TRBV7-2 and TRBJ1-1, the complete variable domain is GAGVSQSPSNKVTEKGKDVELRCDPISGHTALYWYRQSLGQGLEFLIYFQGNSAPDKSGLPSDRFSAERTGGSVSTLTIQRTQQEDSAVYLCASSSSPPGGSPEAFFGQGTRLTVV.

This chain connects TRBV4-1 to TRBJ2-3; D is perhaps TRBD1 (7 bases). The CDR3 totals 15 residues. Per germline, CDR1 MGHRA and CDR2 YSYEKL. The V end was cut by 1 base, the J end by 3 bases, with 11 bases between. The DNA of the CDR3 is TGCGCCAGCAGCCAAGGGGCAGGGGGGACAGATACGCAGTATTTT. This gives the protein CASSQGAGGTDTQYF.

The chain carries TRBV10-2 and TRBJ1-2; D possibly corresponds to TRBD1 (6 bases). Looked up from germline, CDR1 is WSHSY and CDR2 is SAAADI. This CDR3 has 13 residues. V was cut by 8 bases and J by 0 bases, with 10 bases left in between. CDR3 loop: CASRDITNYGYTF. The CDR3 coding sequence is TGCGCCAGCCGGGACATTACTAACTATGGCTACACCTTC.

The chain uses TRBV13 and TRBJ1-6; TRBD1 agrees at 7 bases. Trimming removed 4 bases from V and 6 bases from J; junction bases left unmatched: 9. This CDR3 is built from 16 residues. Per the germline V gene, CDR1 is PRHDT and CDR2 is FYEKMQ (reference sequence). The CDR3 region is CASSSYRGTSNSPLHF. CDR3 in DNA: TGTGCCAGCAGCTCCTACAGGGGAACGAGTAATTCACCCCTCCACTTT.

A few counts support this clone. The CDR3 bases are TGTGCCAGCAGTGAAAGGACAGGGGAACAGCCCCAGCATTTT. Translated: CASSERTGEQPQHF. The V gene is TRBV2, the J gene TRBJ1-5; 9 bases match TRBD1. V shed 2 bases, J shed 7 bases, and the junction held 3 bases outside the gene matches. Germline CDR1 is SNHLY and CDR2 is FYNNEI. This CDR3 comprises 14 residues.

This clone was seen once. V gene TRBV9 combines with J gene TRBJ2-3; 7 nucleotides match TRBD2. This CDR3 region has 16 residues. The trim removed 0 bases at V and 2 bases at J, leaving 6 bases unmatched. Germline CDR1 SGDLS, CDR2 YYNGEE. The CDR3 nucleotides are TGTGCCAGCAGCGTAGCTGGGGGGGGAACCACAGATACGCAGTATTTT. Translated: CASSVAGGGTTDTQYF.

The V call is TRBV6-1, the J call TRBJ2-4; 9 positions agree with TRBD1. Losses at the gene ends were 7 bases for V and 6 bases for J; bases not matched to a gene: 7. Germline V gives CDR1 MNHNS, CDR2 SASEGT. The CDR3 sequence is 14 residues long. The chain's CDR3 is CASIPPGQGNIQYF. In nucleotides, the CDR3 is TGTGCCAGCATCCCACCGGGACAGGGAAACATTCAGTACTTC.

The chain couples TRBV4-3 to TRBJ2-1; possibly TRBD2 for D (6 bases). CDR3 length equals 16 residues. The V end was cut by 1 base, the J end by 7 bases, with 17 bases between. Germline assignment: CDR1 LGHNA and CDR2 YSLEER. The CDR3 reads CASSQVGAGRGNEQFF. The CDR3, as DNA: TGCGCCAGCAGCCAAGTAGGAGCGGGTAGAGGTAATGAGCAGTTCTTC.

This clone showed up just a few times. Different DNA sequences within this sample yield the same CDR3. The chain has TRBV30 and TRBJ2-7; D possibly corresponds to TRBD2 (5 bases). CDR1 and CDR2 from the germline V gene are GTSNPN and SVGIG (reference sequence). CDR3 length: 13 amino acids. Trimming took off 0 bases at V and 7 bases at J, with 13 bases between the two ends. In DNA, the CDR3 is TGTGCCTGGAGTGTACTCGGCTCGGGGGAGCAGTACTTC. Its translation: CAWSVLGSGEQYF.

This clone occurred a few times. The CDR3 DNA reads as TGTGCCAGCAGCCGTACCCCGACAGGGAGGATGAGGGAGCTGTTTTTT. This gives the protein CASSRTPTGRMRELFF. The chain links TRBV14 to TRBJ2-2, with D maybe TRBD1 (7 bases). The CDR3 totals 16 residues. Trimming took 4 bases from V and 9 from J, leaving 21 bases between them. CDR1 and CDR2 from the germline V gene are SGHDN and FVKESK.

The chain couples TRBV9 to TRBJ2-6; a weak D match, TRBD1 (6 bases). This CDR3 has 16 residues. The germline gives CDR1 SGDLS, CDR2 YYNGEE. The ends were cut back, 0 bases at V and 1 base at J, with 8 bases in the middle. CDR3: CASSVDRESGANVLTF. Written as DNA, the CDR3 is TGTGCCAGCAGCGTAGACAGGGAATCTGGGGCCAACGTCCTGACTTTC.

The rearrangement uses TRBV6-1 and TRBJ2-7; 8 bases align to TRBD1. CDR3 length: 13 amino acids. J gave up 6 bases and V 7 bases, and 8 bases lay outside the gene matches. CDR1 is MNHNS and CDR2 is SASEGT in the germline V gene. CDR3 DNA sequence: TGTGCCAGCATAACTCAGGGGGCTGGCGAGCAGTACTTC. It yields the protein CASITQGAGEQYF.

V usage is TRBV5-4 and J usage is TRBJ2-5, with 8 bases that match TRBD2. Germline V lookup: CDR1 SGHNT, CDR2 YYREEE (reference sequence). With 1 base clipped from V and 2 bases from J, the junction kept 7 bases outside the gene matches. This CDR3 spans 16 amino acids. CDR3: CASSLSSGTTQETQYF. The CDR3 bases are TGTGCCAGCAGCTTGAGTAGCGGGACTACTCAAGAGACCCAGTACTTC.

The chain uses TRBV30 and TRBJ1-3; maybe TRBD1 (5 bases). The germline V gene encodes CDR1 GTSNPN and CDR2 SVGIG (reference sequence). The CDR3 contains 13 residues. V lost 6 bases and J 0 bases, leaving 9 bases between the germline ends. CDR3 sequence reads: CACQTASGNTIYF. In nucleotides, the CDR3 is TGTGCCTGCCAGACAGCCTCTGGAAACACCATATATTTT.

The chain is built from TRBV5-1 and TRBJ2-1, with D possibly matching TRBD2 (6 bases). The CDR3 has 15 amino acids. Germline CDR1 SGHRS, CDR2 YFSETQ. The V end was cut by 2 bases, the J end by 0 bases, with 9 bases between. CDR3 DNA: TGCGCCAGCAGCTTAGCGGGCAGCTCCTACAATGAGCAGTTCTTC. Translation gives CASSLAGSSYNEQFF.

V and J are TRBV6-5 and TRBJ2-2; 8 positions agree with TRBD2. The CDR3 has 15 residues. J gave up 6 bases and V 6 bases, and 9 bases lay outside the gene matches. Looked up from germline, CDR1 is MNHEY and CDR2 is SVGAGI. The CDR3 is CASSHVGGAAGELFF. The CDR3 DNA reads as TGTGCCAGCAGCCATGTCGGGGGGGCGGCCGGGGAGCTGTTTTTT.

J is TRBJ1-4 and V is TRBV15; 7 bases line up with TRBD1. V lost 1 base to trimming and J lost 7 bases; unmatched junction nucleotides: 6. This CDR3 is built from 15 residues. The germline V gene has CDR1 LNHNV and CDR2 YYDKDF (reference sequence). CDR3 DNA: TGTGCCACCAGCAGAGGTGACAGGGAGAGTGAAAAACTGTTTTTT. Amino acid sequence: CATSRGDRESEKLFF. Full variable domain (remainder filled in from reference TRBV15 and TRBJ1-4): DAMVIQNPRYQVTQFGKPVTLSCSQTLNHNVMYWYQQKSSQAPKLLFHYYDKDFNNEADTPDNFQSRRPNTSFCFLDIRSPGLGDTAMYLCATSRGDRESEKLFFGSGTQLSVL.

The chain links TRBV5-4 to TRBJ2-5; 7 nucleotides line up with TRBD2. The CDR3 contains 16 residues. CDR1 and CDR2 (germline): SGHNT, YYREEE (reference sequence). The trim removed 3 bases at V and 2 bases at J, leaving 10 bases unmatched. CDR3 sequence (DNA): TGTGCCAGCAGCTCAACTAGCGAGTCTTCACAAGAGACCCAGTACTTC. Encoded protein: CASSSTSESSQETQYF.

The genes are TRBV4-1 and TRBJ2-7, with D possibly matching TRBD1 (6 bases). V was shortened by 3 bases and J by 5 bases, with 14 bases between the two germline ends. Germline CDR1 MGHRA, CDR2 YSYEKL. This CDR3 is built from 14 residues. This CDR3 is CASSHQTPGDEQYF. The CDR3 DNA sequence: TGCGCCAGCAGCCACCAAACCCCAGGGGACGAGCAGTACTTC.

The rearrangement joins TRBV6-5 to TRBJ1-1, with unresolved D. Germline V gene lookup returns CDR1 MNHEY and CDR2 SVGAGI. V lost 6 bases and J lost 6, with 14 bases in between. This CDR3 has 13 amino acids. CDR3 nucleotide sequence: TGTGCCAGCAGCCATCGGAGAGTATCTGAAGCTTTCTTT. Translation: CASSHRRVSEAFF.